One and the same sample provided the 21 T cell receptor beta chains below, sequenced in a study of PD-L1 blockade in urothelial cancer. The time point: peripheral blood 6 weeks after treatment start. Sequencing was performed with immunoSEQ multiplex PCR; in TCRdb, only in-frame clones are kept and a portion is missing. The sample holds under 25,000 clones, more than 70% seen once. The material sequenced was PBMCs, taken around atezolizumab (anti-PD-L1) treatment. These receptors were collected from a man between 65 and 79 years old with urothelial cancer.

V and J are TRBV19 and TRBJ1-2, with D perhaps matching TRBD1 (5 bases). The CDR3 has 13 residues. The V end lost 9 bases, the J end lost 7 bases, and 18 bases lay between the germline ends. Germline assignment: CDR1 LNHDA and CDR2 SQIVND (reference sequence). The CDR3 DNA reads TGTGCCAGCTCTCGGGGGGAATTCGGTGGCTACACCTTC. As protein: CASSRGEFGGYTF.

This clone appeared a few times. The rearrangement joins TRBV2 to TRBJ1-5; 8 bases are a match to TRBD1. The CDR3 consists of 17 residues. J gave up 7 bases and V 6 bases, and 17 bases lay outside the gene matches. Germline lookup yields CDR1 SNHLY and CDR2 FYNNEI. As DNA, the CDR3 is TGTGCCAGCAGCCCCCGGCCAGGACAGGGCTCCGGGCAGCCCCAGCATTTT. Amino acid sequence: CASSPRPGQGSGQPQHF.

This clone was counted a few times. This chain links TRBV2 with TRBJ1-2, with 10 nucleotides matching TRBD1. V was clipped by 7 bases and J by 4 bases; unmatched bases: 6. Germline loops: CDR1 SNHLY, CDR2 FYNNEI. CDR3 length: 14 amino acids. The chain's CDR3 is CASTRDRGIYGYTF. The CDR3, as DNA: TGTGCCAGCACCAGGGACAGGGGAATCTATGGCTACACCTTC. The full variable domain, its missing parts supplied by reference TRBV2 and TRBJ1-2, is EPEVTQTPSHQVTQMGQEVILRCVPISNHLYFYWYRQILGQKVEFLVSFYNNEISEKSEIFDDQFSVERPDGSNFTLKIRSTKLEDSAMYFCASTRDRGIYGYTFGSGTRLTVV.

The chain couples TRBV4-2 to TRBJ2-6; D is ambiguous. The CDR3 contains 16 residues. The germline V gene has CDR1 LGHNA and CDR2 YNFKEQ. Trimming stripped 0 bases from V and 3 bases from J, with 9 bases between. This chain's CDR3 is CASSQDTQRGANVLTF. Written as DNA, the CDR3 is TGTGCCAGCAGCCAAGATACCCAGCGTGGGGCCAACGTCCTGACTTTC.

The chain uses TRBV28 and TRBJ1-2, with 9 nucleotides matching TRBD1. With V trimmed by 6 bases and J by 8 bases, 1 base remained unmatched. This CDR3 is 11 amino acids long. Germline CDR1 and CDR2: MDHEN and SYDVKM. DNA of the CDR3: TGTGCCAGCAGGACAGGGGGGGGCTACACCTTC. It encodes CASRTGGGYTF.

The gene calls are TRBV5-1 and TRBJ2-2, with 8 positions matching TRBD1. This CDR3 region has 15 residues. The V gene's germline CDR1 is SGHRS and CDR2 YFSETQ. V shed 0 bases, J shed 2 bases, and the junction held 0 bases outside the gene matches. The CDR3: CASSLAGGNTGELFF. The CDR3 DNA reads TGCGCCAGCAGCTTGGCAGGGGGCAACACCGGGGAGCTGTTTTTT.

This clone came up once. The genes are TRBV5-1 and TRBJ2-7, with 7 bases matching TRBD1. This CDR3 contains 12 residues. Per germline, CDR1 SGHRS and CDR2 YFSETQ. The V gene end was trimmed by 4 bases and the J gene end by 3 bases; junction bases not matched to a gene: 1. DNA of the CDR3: TGCGCCAGCAGCCGACAGGGCTACGAGCAGTACTTC. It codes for CASSRQGYEQYF. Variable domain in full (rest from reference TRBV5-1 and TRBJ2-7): KAGVTQTPRYLIKTRGQQVTLSCSPISGHRSVSWYQQTPGQGLQFLFEYFSETQRNKGNFPGRFSGRQFSNSRSEMNVSTLELGDSALYLCASSRQGYEQYFGPGTRLTVT.

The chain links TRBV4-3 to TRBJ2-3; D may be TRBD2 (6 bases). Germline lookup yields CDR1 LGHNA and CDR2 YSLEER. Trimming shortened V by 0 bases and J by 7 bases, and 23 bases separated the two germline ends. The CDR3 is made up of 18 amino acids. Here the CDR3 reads CASSQDMGGGYEGYTQYF. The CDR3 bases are TGCGCCAGCAGCCAAGATATGGGGGGAGGCTACGAGGGTTATACGCAGTATTTT.

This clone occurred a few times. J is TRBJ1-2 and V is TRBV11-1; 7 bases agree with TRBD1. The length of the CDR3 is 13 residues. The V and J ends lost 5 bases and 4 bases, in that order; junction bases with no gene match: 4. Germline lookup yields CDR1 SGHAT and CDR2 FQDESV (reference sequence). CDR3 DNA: TGTGCCAGCAGCGGACAGGAGGGCTATGGCTACACCTTC. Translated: CASSGQEGYGYTF.

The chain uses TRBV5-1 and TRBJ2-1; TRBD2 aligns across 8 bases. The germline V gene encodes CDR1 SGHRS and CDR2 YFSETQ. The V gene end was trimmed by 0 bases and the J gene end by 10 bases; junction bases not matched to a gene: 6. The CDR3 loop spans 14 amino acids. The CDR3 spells CASSLEGLGSEQFF. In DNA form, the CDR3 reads TGCGCCAGCAGCTTGGAGGGACTAGGATCGGAGCAGTTCTTC.

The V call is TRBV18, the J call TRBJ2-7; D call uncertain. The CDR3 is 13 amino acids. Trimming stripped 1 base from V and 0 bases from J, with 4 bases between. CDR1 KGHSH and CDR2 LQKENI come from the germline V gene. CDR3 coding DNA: TGTGCCAGCTCACCACGGAGCTCCTACGAGCAGTACTTC. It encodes CASSPRSSYEQYF.

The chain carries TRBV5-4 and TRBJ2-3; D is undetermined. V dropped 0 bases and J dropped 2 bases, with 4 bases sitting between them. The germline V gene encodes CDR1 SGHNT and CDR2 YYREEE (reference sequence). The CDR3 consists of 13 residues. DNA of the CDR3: TGTGCCAGCAGCTTGGACAACACAGATACGCAGTATTTT. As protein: CASSLDNTDTQYF.

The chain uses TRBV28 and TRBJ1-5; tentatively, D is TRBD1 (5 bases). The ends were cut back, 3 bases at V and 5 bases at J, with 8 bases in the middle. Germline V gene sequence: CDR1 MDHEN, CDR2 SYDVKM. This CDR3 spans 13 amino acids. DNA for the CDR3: TGTGCCAGCAGTTTCGACAGTGATCAGCCCCAGCATTTT. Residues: CASSFDSDQPQHF.

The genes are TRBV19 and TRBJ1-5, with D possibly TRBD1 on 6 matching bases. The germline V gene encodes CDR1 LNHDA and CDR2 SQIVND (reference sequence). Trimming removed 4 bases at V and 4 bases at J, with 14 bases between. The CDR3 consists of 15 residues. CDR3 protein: CASSKQGGLNQPQHF. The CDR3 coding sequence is TGTGCCAGTAGTAAACAGGGAGGGCTTAATCAGCCCCAGCATTTT. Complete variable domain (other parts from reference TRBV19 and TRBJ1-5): DGGITQSPKYLFRKEGQNVTLSCEQNLNHDAMYWYRQDPGQGLRLIYYSQIVNDFQKGDIAEGYSVSREKKESFPLTVTSAQKNPTAFYLCASSKQGGLNQPQHFGDGTRLSIL.

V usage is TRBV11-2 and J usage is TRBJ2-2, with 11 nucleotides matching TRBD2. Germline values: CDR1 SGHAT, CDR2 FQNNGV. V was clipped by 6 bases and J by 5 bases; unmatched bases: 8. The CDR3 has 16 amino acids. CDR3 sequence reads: CASRRFTSGRTGELFF. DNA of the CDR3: TGTGCCAGCAGACGTTTTACTAGCGGGAGAACCGGGGAGCTGTTTTTT.

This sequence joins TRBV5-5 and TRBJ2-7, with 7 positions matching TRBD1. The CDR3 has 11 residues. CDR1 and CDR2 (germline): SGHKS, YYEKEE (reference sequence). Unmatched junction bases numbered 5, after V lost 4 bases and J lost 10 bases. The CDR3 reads CASSKTGIQYF. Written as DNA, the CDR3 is TGTGCCAGCAGCAAGACAGGGATACAGTACTTC.

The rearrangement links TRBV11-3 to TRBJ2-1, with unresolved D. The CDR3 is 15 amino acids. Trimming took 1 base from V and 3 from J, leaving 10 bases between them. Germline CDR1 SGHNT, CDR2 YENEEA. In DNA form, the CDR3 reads TGTGCCAGCAGCTTAGGTGTGGCGGTCTACAATGAGCAGTTCTTC. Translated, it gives CASSLGVAVYNEQFF.

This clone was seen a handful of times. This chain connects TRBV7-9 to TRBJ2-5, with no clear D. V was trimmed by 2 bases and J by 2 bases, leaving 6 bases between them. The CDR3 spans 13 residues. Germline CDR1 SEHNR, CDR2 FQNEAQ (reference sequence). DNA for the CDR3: TGTGCCAGCAGCTTAAACTTACAAGAGACCCAGTACTTC. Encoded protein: CASSLNLQETQYF.

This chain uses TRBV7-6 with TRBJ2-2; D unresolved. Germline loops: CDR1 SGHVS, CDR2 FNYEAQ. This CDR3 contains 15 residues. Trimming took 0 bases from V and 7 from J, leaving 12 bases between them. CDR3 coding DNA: TGTGCCAGCAGCTTAGCGCACCGGGTGGGCGGGGAGCTGTTTTTT. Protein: CASSLAHRVGGELFF.

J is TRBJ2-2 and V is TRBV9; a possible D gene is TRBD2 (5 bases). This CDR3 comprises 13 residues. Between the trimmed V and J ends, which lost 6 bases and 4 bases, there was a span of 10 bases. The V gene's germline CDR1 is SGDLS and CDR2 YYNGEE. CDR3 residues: CASTRGSTGELFF. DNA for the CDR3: TGTGCCAGCACACGAGGGAGCACCGGGGAGCTGTTTTTT.

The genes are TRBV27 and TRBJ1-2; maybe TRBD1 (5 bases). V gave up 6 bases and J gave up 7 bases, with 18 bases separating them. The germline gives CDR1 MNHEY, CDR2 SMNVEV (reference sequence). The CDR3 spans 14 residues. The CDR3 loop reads CASSLAGTPIGYTF. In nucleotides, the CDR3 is TGTGCCAGCAGCCTCGCCGGGACTCCTATTGGCTACACCTTC.